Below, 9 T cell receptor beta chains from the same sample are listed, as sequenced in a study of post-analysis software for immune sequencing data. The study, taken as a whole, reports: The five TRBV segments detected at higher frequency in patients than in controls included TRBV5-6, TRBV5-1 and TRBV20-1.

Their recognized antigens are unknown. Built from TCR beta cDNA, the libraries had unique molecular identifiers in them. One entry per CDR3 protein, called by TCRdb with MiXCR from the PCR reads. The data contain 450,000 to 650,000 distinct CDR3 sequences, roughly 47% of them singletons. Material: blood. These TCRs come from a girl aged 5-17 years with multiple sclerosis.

CDR3 DNA: TGTGCCAGCAGCGCCCCCGGGACACCAACTAATGAAAAACTGTTTTTT. Translating it yields CASSAPGTPTNEKLFF. This chain connects TRBV12-3 or TRBV12-4 to TRBJ1-4; perhaps TRBD1 as D (6 bases). CDR3 length: 16 residues. V was cut by 6 bases and J by 0 bases, with 14 bases left in between.

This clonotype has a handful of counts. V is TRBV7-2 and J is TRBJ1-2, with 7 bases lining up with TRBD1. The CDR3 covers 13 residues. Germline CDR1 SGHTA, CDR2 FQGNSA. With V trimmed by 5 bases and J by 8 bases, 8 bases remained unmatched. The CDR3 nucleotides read TGTGCCAGCAGCGCGGACAGGAGGGAGGGCTACACCTTC. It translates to CASSADRREGYTF.

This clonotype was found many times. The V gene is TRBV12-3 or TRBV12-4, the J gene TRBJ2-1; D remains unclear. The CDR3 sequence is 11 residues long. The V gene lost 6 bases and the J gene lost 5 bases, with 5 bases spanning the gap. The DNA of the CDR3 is TGTGCCAGCAGGCTGAACAATGAGCAGTTCTTC. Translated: CASRLNNEQFF.

CDR3 sequence reads: CATSARTGDGYTF. In DNA form, the CDR3 reads TGTGCCACCAGCGCTCGGACAGGGGACGGCTACACCTTC. V is TRBV24-1 and J is TRBJ1-2; TRBD1 matches 9 bases. V trimming: 7 bases; J trimming: 8 bases; junction bases outside the gene matches: 7. Germline values: CDR1 KGHDR, CDR2 SFDVKD. CDR3 length: 13 amino acids.

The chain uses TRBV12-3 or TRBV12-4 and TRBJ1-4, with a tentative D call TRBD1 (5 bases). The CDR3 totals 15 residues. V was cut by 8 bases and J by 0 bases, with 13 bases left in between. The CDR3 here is CASHWGAATNEKLFF. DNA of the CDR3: TGTGCCAGCCATTGGGGCGCGGCAACTAATGAAAAACTGTTTTTT.

The CDR3 DNA is TGCAGCGTTGTACGCGTGGGGCTCCTCAAAAAAGAGACCCAGTACTTC. Protein product: CSVVRVGLLKKETQYF. The V gene is TRBV29-1, the J gene TRBJ2-5, with D perhaps TRBD1 (5 bases). Per the germline V gene, CDR1 is SQVTM and CDR2 is ANQGSEA. The CDR3 length is 16 residues. Deletions cut 4 bases from V and 3 bases from J, with 21 bases between.

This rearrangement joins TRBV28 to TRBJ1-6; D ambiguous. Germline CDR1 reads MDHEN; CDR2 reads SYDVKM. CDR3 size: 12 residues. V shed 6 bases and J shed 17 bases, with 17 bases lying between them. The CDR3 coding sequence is TGTGCCAGCAGCCGGAGGTCAGGTTTTTTCCACTTT. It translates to CASSRRSGFFHF.

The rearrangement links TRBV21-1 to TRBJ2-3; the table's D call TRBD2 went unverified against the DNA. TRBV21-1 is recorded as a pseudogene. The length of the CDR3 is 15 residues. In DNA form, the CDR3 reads TGTGCCAGCAGCAAAGAAGCGGGCCGCACAGATACGCAGTATTTT. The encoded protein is CASSKEAGRTDTQYF.

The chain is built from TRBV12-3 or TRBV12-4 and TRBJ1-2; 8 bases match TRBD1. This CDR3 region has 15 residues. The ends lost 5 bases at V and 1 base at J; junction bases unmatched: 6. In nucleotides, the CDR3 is TGTGCCAGCAGTACGGGGACAGGACATAACTATGGCTACACCTTC. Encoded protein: CASSTGTGHNYGYTF.